One sample yielded the 18 T cell receptor beta chains listed below, sequenced in a study of T-cell memory formation after mild COVID-19. TCRdb itself ran the 5' RACE reads through MiXCR, one entry per CDR3 protein. Of more than 250,000 distinct CDR3 sequences in the sample, roughly 18% were seen once. Sequencing was done on a sample of PBMCs or a T cell subset sorted from them (not recorded which). The receptors stem from a man between 18 and 29 years old who had mild COVID-19 (a few samples of this study predate the infection). Cell type and time point are not known.

This chain uses TRBV20-1 with TRBJ1-4, with D unresolved. The CDR3 totals 11 residues. V lost 6 bases, J lost 15 bases, and 17 bases lay in between. Germline CDR1 is DFQATT and CDR2 is SNEGSKA (reference sequence). CDR3 in amino acids: CSAQPGGEVFF. CDR3 DNA: TGCAGTGCCCAACCGGGCGGGGAGGTGTTTTTT.

This chain joins TRBV5-1 and TRBJ2-1; D uncertain. The CDR3 spans 17 residues. V lost 1 base and J 8 bases, leaving 22 bases between the germline ends. The germline CDR1 and CDR2 sequences are SGHRS and YFSETQ. As DNA, the CDR3 is TGCGCCAGCAGCTTGTCGTCCGGCCGTGAAGTCCTCTATGAGCAGTTCTTC. Protein product: CASSLSSGREVLYEQFF.

V gene TRBV6-2 or TRBV6-3 combines with J gene TRBJ2-1; D call uncertain. V was pared by 5 bases and J by 2 bases, with 10 bases between. The length of the CDR3 is 14 residues. CDR1 and CDR2 from the germline V gene are MNHEY and SVGEGT. Here the CDR3 DNA reads TGTGCCAGCAGTACCCCAAGAACCTACAATGAGCAGTTCTTC. Its protein is CASSTPRTYNEQFF.

This chain uses TRBV12-3 or TRBV12-4 with TRBJ1-2, with TRBD1 matching over 7 bases. Germline trimming cut 5 bases from V and 7 bases from J; bases unmatched to any gene: 13. The CDR3 has 15 amino acids. The CDR3 loop is CASSTRLTGALGYTF. The CDR3 DNA follows: TGTGCCAGCAGTACCCGACTAACAGGGGCACTTGGCTACACCTTC.

This clonotype was seen a handful of times. The chain links TRBV27 to TRBJ2-7; 9 bases line up with TRBD2. The CDR3 is 14 amino acids. Germline V gene lookup returns CDR1 MNHEY and CDR2 SMNVEV (reference sequence). V was pared by 6 bases and J by 5 bases, with 8 bases of the junction left unmatched. CDR3 sequence (DNA): TGTGCCAGCAGACCTAGCGGGGTGGTCGACGAGCAGTACTTC. It yields the protein CASRPSGVVDEQYF.

The J gene is TRBJ1-2, the V gene TRBV20-1; the match to TRBD1 covers 10 bases. Trimming took 7 bases from V and 2 from J; bases not matched to a gene: 7. Germline CDR1 is DFQATT and CDR2 is SNEGSKA (reference sequence). This CDR3 contains 14 residues. CDR3 DNA: TGCAGTGGAGATTCGGGACAGGGGAACTATGGCTACACCTTC. This sequence encodes CSGDSGQGNYGYTF.

This clonotype was found many times. The chain couples TRBV7-2 to TRBJ1-1, with D perhaps TRBD1 (6 bases). The CDR3 has 12 residues. The ends were cut back, 2 bases at V and 7 bases at J, with 8 bases in the middle. Germline-derived CDR1 and CDR2 are SGHTA and FQGNSA. Written as DNA, the CDR3 is TGTGCCAGCAGCTTACAGGGGTTTGAAGCTTTCTTT. Translating it yields CASSLQGFEAFF.

This clonotype turned up a few times. J is TRBJ1-5 and V is TRBV6-1; maybe TRBD1 (5 bases). Germline values: CDR1 MNHNS, CDR2 SASEGT. The CDR3 has 14 amino acids. Deletions cut 8 bases from V and 0 bases from J, with 11 bases between. The CDR3 DNA follows: TGTGCCAGCGGGGGGGGAAATAGCAATCAGCCCCAGCATTTT. Translating gives CASGGGNSNQPQHF.

To note about this clonotype: The junction shows a germline mismatch at one end, possibly a read error. This sequence joins TRBV11-2 and TRBJ2-4; D ambiguous. Germline values: CDR1 SGHAT, CDR2 FQNNGV. The CDR3 is 15 residues long. CDR3 sequence (DNA): TGTGCCAGCAGCATAGACATCCTCGGAAAAAACATTCAGTACTTC. Translating gives CASSIDILGKNIQYF. The complete variable domain, with remaining parts taken from reference TRBV11-2 and TRBJ2-4, reads EAGVAQSPRYKIIEKRQSVAFWCNPISGHATLYWYQQILGQGPKLLIQFQNNGVVDDSQLPKDRFSAERLKGVDSTLKIQPAKLEDSAVYLCASSIDILGKNIQYFGAGTRLSVL.

The chain carries TRBV6-5 and TRBJ2-7; a weak D match, TRBD1 (5 bases). The CDR3 sequence is 14 residues long. Germline values: CDR1 MNHEY, CDR2 SVGAGI. Trimming removed 6 bases from V and 4 bases from J, with 16 bases in between. The CDR3 DNA is TGTGCCAGCAGCGACGCCGGCAGGGTGTACGAGCAGTACTTC. It is translated as CASSDAGRVYEQYF.

The chain has TRBV20-1 and TRBJ1-1; D call uncertain. The CDR3 totals 12 residues. V was pared by 7 bases and J by 1 base, with 10 bases between. Germline lookup yields CDR1 DFQATT and CDR2 SNEGSKA (reference sequence). DNA for the CDR3: TGCAGTGTTTTGTCGGGGAACACTGAAGCTTTCTTT. Its translation is CSVLSGNTEAFF.

The chain has TRBV10-3 and TRBJ2-2; either TRBD1 or TRBD2 may supply D (5 bases each). V dropped 4 bases and J dropped 7 bases, with 16 bases sitting between them. There are 15 residues in the CDR3. Germline V gives CDR1 ENHRY, CDR2 SYGVKD. CDR3 protein: CAISGLQGGGGELFF. Written as DNA, the CDR3 is TGTGCCATCAGTGGTCTGCAGGGTGGAGGCGGGGAGCTGTTTTTT.

The chain recombines TRBV4-2 with TRBJ2-2; 7 bases align to TRBD2. CDR1 and CDR2 from the germline V gene are LGHNA and YNFKEQ. This CDR3 is built from 17 residues. After removal of 0 bases from V and 0 bases from J, the junction contained 4 bases not matched to a gene. CDR3 protein: CASSQERLAANTGELFF. The CDR3 region has the DNA TGTGCCAGCAGCCAAGAACGTCTAGCGGCGAACACCGGGGAGCTGTTTTTT.

The table lists this clonotype with a few counts. The chain recombines TRBV7-3 with TRBJ2-3; TRBD1 matches 10 bases. The germline gives CDR1 SGHTA, CDR2 FQGTGA. The CDR3 length is 13 residues. V lost 4 bases, J lost 5 bases, and 0 bases stayed unmatched. The CDR3 DNA reads as TGTGCCAGCAGCTGGGACAGGGGAGATACGCAGTATTTT. Its protein product is CASSWDRGDTQYF. Complete variable domain (other parts from reference TRBV7-3 and TRBJ2-3): GAGVSQTPSNKVTEKGKYVELRCDPISGHTALYWYRQSLGQGPEFLIYFQGTGAADDSGLPNDRFFAVRPEGSVSTLKIQRTERGDSAVYLCASSWDRGDTQYFGPGTRLTVL.

In its sample, this clonotype was seen many times. V is TRBV5-1 and J is TRBJ2-7; a weak D match, TRBD2 (7 bases). The CDR3 contains 14 residues. CDR1 is SGHRS and CDR2 is YFSETQ in the germline V gene. Trimming removed 4 bases from V and 5 bases from J, with 16 bases in between. DNA for the CDR3: TGCGCCAGCAGCGGCGGGGGCCCTGGAAACGAGCAGTACTTC. Protein: CASSGGGPGNEQYF.

This clonotype was counted a few times. The chain carries TRBV20-1 and TRBJ2-3, with a possible D match to TRBD2 (6 bases). Germline CDR1 and CDR2: DFQATT and SNEGSKA (reference sequence). This CDR3 region has 13 residues. V was pared by 5 bases and J by 2 bases, with 11 bases between. The CDR3 nucleotides are TGCAGTGCTCCACCGGGAGCCACAGATACGCAGTATTTT. Translation: CSAPPGATDTQYF.

V usage is TRBV18 and J usage is TRBJ1-1; no firm D call. CDR3 length: 15 amino acids. In germline, CDR1 is KGHSH, CDR2 LQKENI. Trimming shortened V by 4 bases and J by 5 bases, and 17 bases separated the two germline ends. CDR3 in DNA: TGTGCCAGCTCACGAGACGCCGGCGCGTTTACTGAAGCTTTCTTT. Translation gives CASSRDAGAFTEAFF.

This clonotype was seen a single time. V gene TRBV6-2 or TRBV6-3 combines with J gene TRBJ1-1; 7 bases fit TRBD1. This CDR3 has 17 residues. Trimming at V came to 5 bases and at J to 1 base, leaving 13 bases not matched to a gene. The germline V gene has CDR1 MNHEY and CDR2 SVGEGT. In DNA form, the CDR3 reads TGTGCCAGCAGTCCCCCCCCGACAGGGAGGTCGAACACTGAAGCTTTCTTT. Residues: CASSPPPTGRSNTEAFF.